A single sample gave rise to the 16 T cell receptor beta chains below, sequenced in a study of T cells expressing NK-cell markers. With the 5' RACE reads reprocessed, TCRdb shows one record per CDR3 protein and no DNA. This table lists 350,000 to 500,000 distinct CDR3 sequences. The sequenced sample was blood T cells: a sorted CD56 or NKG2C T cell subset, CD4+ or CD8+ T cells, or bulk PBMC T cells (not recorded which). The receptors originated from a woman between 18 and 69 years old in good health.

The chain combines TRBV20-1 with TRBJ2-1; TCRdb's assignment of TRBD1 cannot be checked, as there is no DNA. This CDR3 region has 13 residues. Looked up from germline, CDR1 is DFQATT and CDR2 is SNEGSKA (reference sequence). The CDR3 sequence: CSAAPGRWNEQFF.

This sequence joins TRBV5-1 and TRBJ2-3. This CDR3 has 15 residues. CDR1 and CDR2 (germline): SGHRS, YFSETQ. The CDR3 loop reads CASSLDGVGADTQYF.

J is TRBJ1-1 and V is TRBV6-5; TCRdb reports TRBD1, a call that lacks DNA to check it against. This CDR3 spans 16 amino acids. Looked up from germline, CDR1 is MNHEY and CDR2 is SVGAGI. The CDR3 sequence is CASSYSGQGAGAEAFF.

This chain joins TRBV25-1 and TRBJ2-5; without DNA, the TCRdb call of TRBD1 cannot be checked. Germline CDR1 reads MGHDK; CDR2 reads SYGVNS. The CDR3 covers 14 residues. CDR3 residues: CASSEQGPQETQYF.

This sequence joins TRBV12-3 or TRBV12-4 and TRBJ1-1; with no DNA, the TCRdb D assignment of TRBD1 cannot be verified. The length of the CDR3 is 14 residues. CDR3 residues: CASSFLPGNTEAFF.

The CDR3 spells CASSFRGIGELFF. The chain employs TRBV12-3 or TRBV12-4 and TRBJ2-2; there is no DNA to check the TCRdb D call of TRBD1. This CDR3 is built from 13 residues.

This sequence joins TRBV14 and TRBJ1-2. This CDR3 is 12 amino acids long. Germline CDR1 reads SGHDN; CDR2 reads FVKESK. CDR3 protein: CASSQGNSGYTF. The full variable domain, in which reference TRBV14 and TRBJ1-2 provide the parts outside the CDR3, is EAGVTQFPSHSVIEKGQTVTLRCDPISGHDNLYWYRRVMGKEIKFLLHFVKESKQDESGMPNNRFLAERTGGTYSTLKVQPAELEDSGVYFCASSQGNSGYTFGSGTRLTVV.

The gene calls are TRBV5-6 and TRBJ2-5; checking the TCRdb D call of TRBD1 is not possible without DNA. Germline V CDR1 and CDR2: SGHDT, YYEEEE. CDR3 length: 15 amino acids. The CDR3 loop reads CASSRRTGGKETQYF.

CDR3 protein: CSAPLGGVRTEAFF. The rearrangement uses TRBV20-1 and TRBJ1-1; TCRdb returns TRBD1, unconfirmable since there is no DNA. Germline V gene data show CDR1 as DFQATT and CDR2 as SNEGSKA (reference sequence). The CDR3 has 14 residues.

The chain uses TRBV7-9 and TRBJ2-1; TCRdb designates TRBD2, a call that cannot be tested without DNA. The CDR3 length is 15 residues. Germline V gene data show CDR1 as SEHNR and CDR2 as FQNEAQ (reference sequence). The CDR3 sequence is CASSLVTGVVDEQFF.

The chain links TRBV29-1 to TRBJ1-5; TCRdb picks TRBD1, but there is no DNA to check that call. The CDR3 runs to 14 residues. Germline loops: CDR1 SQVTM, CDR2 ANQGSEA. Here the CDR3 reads CSVRSGGSNQPQHF.

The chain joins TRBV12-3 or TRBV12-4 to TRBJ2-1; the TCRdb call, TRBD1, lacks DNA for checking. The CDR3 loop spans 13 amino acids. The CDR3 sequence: CASTSTGDNEQFF.

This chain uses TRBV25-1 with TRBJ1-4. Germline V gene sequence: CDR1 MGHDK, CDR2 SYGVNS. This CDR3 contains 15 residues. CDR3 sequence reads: CASRPWEGLNEKLFF.

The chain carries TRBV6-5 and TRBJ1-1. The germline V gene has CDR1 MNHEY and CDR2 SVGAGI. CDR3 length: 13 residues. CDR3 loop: CASTTGGVQQAFF.

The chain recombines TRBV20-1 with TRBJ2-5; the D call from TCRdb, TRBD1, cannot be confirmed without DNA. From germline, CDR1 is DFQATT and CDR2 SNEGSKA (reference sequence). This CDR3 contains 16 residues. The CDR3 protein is CSARPEDRRSQETQYF.

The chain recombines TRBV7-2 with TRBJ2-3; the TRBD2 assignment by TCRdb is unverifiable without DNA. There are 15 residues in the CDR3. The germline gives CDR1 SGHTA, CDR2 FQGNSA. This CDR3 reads CASSFGTPRTDTQYF.